These 10 T cell receptor beta chains came from one sample sequenced in a study of T-cell memory formation after mild COVID-19. MiXCR, applied by TCRdb to the 5' RACE reads, yields one record per CDR3 protein. The table has around 300,000 distinct CDR3 sequences, over 11% seen once. Sequenced material: PBMCs or a T cell subset sorted from them (not recorded which). These receptors all stem from a man between 18 and 35 years old who had mild COVID-19 (a few samples of this study predate the infection). Cell type and time point are not known.

The chain has TRBV9 and TRBJ2-5; 12 nucleotides match TRBD2. Germline V lookup: CDR1 SGDLS, CDR2 YYNGEE. The junction had 7 bases not matched to a gene; V was cut back by 4 bases and J by 9 bases. CDR3 size: 14 residues. This CDR3 reads CASSYQLAGGAQYF. For the CDR3, the DNA is TGTGCCAGCAGCTACCAACTAGCGGGGGGAGCCCAGTACTTC.

The V and J genes are TRBV12-3 or TRBV12-4 and TRBJ1-2; a weak D match, TRBD1 (6 bases). This CDR3 is 14 amino acids long. V dropped 5 bases and J dropped 4 bases, with 14 bases sitting between them. The CDR3 spells CASSPQGLFYGYTF. The CDR3 coding sequence is TGTGCCAGCAGTCCACAGGGCCTTTTCTATGGCTACACCTTC.

This clonotype was counted many times. V gene TRBV5-1 combines with J gene TRBJ1-2, with unresolved D. The CDR3 loop spans 13 amino acids. The V gene's germline CDR1 is SGHRS and CDR2 YFSETQ. With 4 bases removed from V and 7 bases from J, the gap between germline ends came to 14 bases. As DNA, the CDR3 is TGCGCCAGCAGCCCAGACGGTGGGAGTGGCTACACCTTC. This translates into CASSPDGGSGYTF.

This clonotype was seen a handful of times. The gene calls are TRBV4-3 and TRBJ2-7; D is ambiguous. Between the trimmed V and J ends, which lost 1 base and 6 bases, there was a span of 10 bases. The germline V gene encodes CDR1 LGHNA and CDR2 YSLEER. This CDR3 comprises 13 residues. The CDR3 DNA is TGCGCCAGCAGCCAAGGTTCCCTCTCCGAGCAGTACTTC. Amino acids: CASSQGSLSEQYF.

This chain joins TRBV6-2 or TRBV6-3 and TRBJ2-7; D assignment may be TRBD1 or TRBD2 (5 bases each). The CDR3 has 13 amino acids. Germline-derived CDR1 and CDR2 are MNHEY and SVGEGT. Trimming removed 6 bases at V and 3 bases at J, with 12 bases between. The DNA for the CDR3 is TGTGCCAGCAGACGGGACGCCGTCTACGAGCAGTACTTC. The encoded protein is CASRRDAVYEQYF.

The gene calls are TRBV30 and TRBJ2-7, with TRBD1 matching 7 bases. The CDR3 loop spans 14 amino acids. Germline V gene data show CDR1 as GTSNPN and CDR2 as SVGIG (reference sequence). V dropped 1 base and J dropped 6; count of bases not matched to a gene: 9. The CDR3 protein is CAWSGQGAASEQYF. The CDR3 DNA follows: TGTGCCTGGAGTGGACAGGGAGCAGCGTCCGAGCAGTACTTC.

This clonotype showed up just a few times. The chain is built from TRBV9 and TRBJ2-1, with 10 positions matching TRBD1. CDR3 length equals 15 residues. CDR1 is SGDLS, CDR2 YYNGEE, per germline. V shed 4 bases and J 5 bases; nucleotides not matched to a gene: 6. CDR3 residues: CASSPRTGGNNEQFF. The CDR3, as DNA: TGTGCCAGCAGCCCGCGGACAGGGGGAAACAATGAGCAGTTCTTC.

This clonotype has a handful of counts. The V call is TRBV28, the J call TRBJ2-3, with D unclear. Germline V lookup: CDR1 MDHEN, CDR2 SYDVKM. This CDR3 region has 15 residues. Trimming removed 8 bases at V and 0 bases at J, with 15 bases between. CDR3: CASSIAASSTDTQYF. The CDR3 bases are TGTGCCAGCTCCATTGCTGCGTCTAGCACAGATACGCAGTATTTT.

The chain combines TRBV7-2 with TRBJ2-1, with D perhaps TRBD1 or TRBD2 (5 bases each). Germline assignment: CDR1 SGHTA and CDR2 FQGNSA. The CDR3 has 16 amino acids. The ends were cut back, 5 bases at V and 0 bases at J, with 14 bases in the middle. The CDR3 DNA is TGTGCCAGCAGCCGTTCCGGGACGGCCTCCTACAATGAGCAGTTCTTC. This encodes CASSRSGTASYNEQFF. Full variable domain (missing parts from reference TRBV7-2 and TRBJ2-1): GAGVSQSPSNKVTEKGKDVELRCDPISGHTALYWYRQSLGQGLEFLIYFQGNSAPDKSGLPSDRFSAERTGGSVSTLTIQRTQQEDSAVYLCASSRSGTASYNEQFFGPGTRLTVL.

The CDR3 DNA is TGTGCCAGCAGCGCGGACAGGGCGGGCGAGCAGTACTTC. Amino acid sequence: CASSADRAGEQYF. The rearrangement links TRBV7-3 to TRBJ2-7; TRBD1 matches at 8 bases. CDR1 is SGHTA and CDR2 is FQGTGA in the germline V gene. The CDR3 totals 13 residues. J lost 6 bases, V lost 5 bases, and 6 bases had no gene match.